Detailed here is one T cell receptor (beta chain). The V end lost 7 bases, the J end lost 0 bases, and 13 bases lay between the germline ends. Germline values: CDR1 MDHEN, CDR2 SYDVKM. The CDR3 totals 14 residues. The data belong to a study of shared clonotypes between healthy human individuals. Every subset's genomic DNA went evenly onto several immunoSEQ plates. Assay: immunoSEQ multiplex PCR; the TCRdb copy retains only in-frame clones and omits some. This table has around 990,000 clones, approximately 80% appearing once. Within Nashville, Tennessee resided all donors, each a Caucasian adult. Partitioning of CD4+ cells yielded a CD45RA+ naive subset and a CD45RA-negative memory subset.

This sequence originates from a man between 18 and 29 years old in good health. Some clones in this sample may be carry-over from other donors' samples. The material sequenced was memory CD4+ T cells from PBMCs. The subset is: CD45RA-negative fraction. The V gene is TRBV28, the J gene TRBJ2-7; perhaps TRBD2 as D (6 bases). CDR3 region: CASKQLAASYEQYF. Written as DNA, the CDR3 is TGTGCCAGCAAACAACTAGCAGCCTCCTACGAGCAGTACTTC.